The source of this T cell receptor (beta chain) is a study of blood T cell repertoires in COVID-19. The CDR3 is 14 amino acids. Germline CDR1 MDHEN, CDR2 SYDVKM. Trimming removed 7 bases at V and 1 base at J, with 14 bases between. The cohort comprised adults aged about 18 to 90 years residing in under 25 US areas. The assay was immunoSEQ multiplex PCR, and TCRdb's table has in-frame clones only and misses some. The table records under 200,000 clones, over 80% of them present only once. The receptor was derived from a woman in her sixties who had recovered from COVID-19. The sequenced sample consisted of PBMCs or T cells enriched from blood (not recorded which). The chain carries TRBV28 and TRBJ2-7, with D possibly being TRBD2 (5 bases). CDR3 sequence (DNA): TGTGCCAGCACCCTACCGGGGATTTCCTACGAGCAGTACTTC. It translates to CASTLPGISYEQYF.